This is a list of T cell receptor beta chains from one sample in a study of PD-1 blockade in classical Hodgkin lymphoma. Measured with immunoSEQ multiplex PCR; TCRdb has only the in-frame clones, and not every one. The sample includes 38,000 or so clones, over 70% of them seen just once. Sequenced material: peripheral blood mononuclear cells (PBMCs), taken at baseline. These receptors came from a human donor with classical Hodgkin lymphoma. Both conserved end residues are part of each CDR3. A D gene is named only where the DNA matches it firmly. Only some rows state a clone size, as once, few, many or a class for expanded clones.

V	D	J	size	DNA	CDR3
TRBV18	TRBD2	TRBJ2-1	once	TGTGCCAGCTCACAGGGACTAGCCTACAATGAGCAGTTCTTC	CASSQGLAYNEQFF
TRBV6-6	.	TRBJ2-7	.	TGTGCCAGCAGTTACTCGTCTAGCGCTACCTACGAGCAGTACTTC	CASSYSSSATYEQYF
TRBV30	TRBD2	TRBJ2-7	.	TGTGCGCCGGGAGGTTCGGCTAGCGGGAGGGCGACCTACGAGCAGTACTTC	CAPGGSASGRATYEQYF
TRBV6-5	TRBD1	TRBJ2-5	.	TGTGCCAGCAGGGCCGGGACAGGGGTATTGACCCAGTACTTC	CASRAGTGVLTQYF
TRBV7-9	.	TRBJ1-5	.	TGTGCCAGCAGCTTCGGGGGTAGTCCTGATCAGCCCCAGCATTTT	CASSFGGSPDQPQHF
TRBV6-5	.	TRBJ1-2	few	TGTGCCAGCAGTTACTCGGCAGCCGGGGGCTACACCTTC	CASSYSAAGGYTF
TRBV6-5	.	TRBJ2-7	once	TGTGCCAGCAGGCAGGGGTACGAGCAGTACTTC	CASRQGYEQYF
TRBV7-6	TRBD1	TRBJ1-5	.	TGTGCCAGCAGCCCCTGGACAGGGGTAAATCAGCCCCAGCATTTT	CASSPWTGVNQPQHF
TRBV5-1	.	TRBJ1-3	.	TGCGCCAGCAGCTTGGACTTAGGAAACACCATATATTTT	CASSLDLGNTIYF
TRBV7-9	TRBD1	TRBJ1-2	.	TGTGCCAGCAGCTTAGGAATGACAGGGGGGCCGGCGGACTATGGCTACACCTTC	CASSLGMTGGPADYGYTF